The rows below give T cell receptor beta chains drawn from one sample of a study of CD4+ T cells in melanoma. Sequencing used immunoSEQ multiplex PCR; TCRdb keeps in-frame clones, though not all of them. The sample has about 140,000 clones; around nine tenths are singletons. The source is a human donor with melanoma. Both conserved end residues are part of each CDR3. The D gene is left open where the match is weak. Where a row states a size, it is once, few, many or the class of an expanded clone; other rows omit it.

v_call,d_call,clone_size,j_call,cdr3_nt,cdr3_aa
TRBV7-3,-,-,TRBJ2-3,TGTGCCAGCAGCTTAAGTCCAGCAGCAGATACGCAGTATTTT,CASSLSPAADTQYF
TRBV4-1,-,-,TRBJ1-1,TGCGCCAGCAGCCAAGACAGAAACACTGAAGCTTTCTTT,CASSQDRNTEAFF
TRBV4-1,-,-,TRBJ2-7,TGCGCCAGCAGCCAAGATCGGCAGGTGGTCCTCTACGAGCAGTACTTC,CASSQDRQVVLYEQYF
TRBV27,-,-,TRBJ1-2,TGTGCCAGCGGGCCGGGAGGGAACCGTGGCTACACCTTC,CASGPGGNRGYTF
TRBV5-1,TRBD2,-,TRBJ2-5,TGCGCCAGCAGCGCGGGGGACAGCGGGAGGGAGACCCAGTACTTC,CASSAGDSGRETQYF
TRBV2,-,-,TRBJ2-7,TGTGCCAGCAGTCTCGTGGAAGGCTACGAGCAGTACTTC,CASSLVEGYEQYF
TRBV6-1,TRBD1,-,TRBJ1-1,TGTGCCAGCAGTGACCGGGACAGGGGACGACTAATGAACACTGAAGCTTTCTTT,CASSDRDRGRLMNTEAFF
TRBV18,-,-,TRBJ1-1,TGTGCCAGCTCAGAAGGGGGGAACACTGAAGCTTTCTTT,CASSEGGNTEAFF
TRBV11-2,TRBD1,-,TRBJ1-2,TGTGCCAGCAGCCTCACGACAGGGTCCGGCTACACCTTC,CASSLTTGSGYTF
TRBV7-9,-,-,TRBJ2-4,TGTGCCAGCACCCCCGGTTCGGGTGCGAGAAACATTCAGTACTTC,CASTPGSGARNIQYF
TRBV4-1,TRBD1,-,TRBJ2-7,TGCGCCAGCAGCCAGACCGGGACAGGGTACTACGAGCAGTACTTC,CASSQTGTGYYEQYF
TRBV5-1,-,-,TRBJ2-3,TGCGCCAGCAGCCAACTCCCCACAGATACGCAGTATTTT,CASSQLPTDTQYF
TRBV29-1,-,-,TRBJ2-7,TGCAGCGTTGACCGGGGCCTTGGGGCCCGTGAGCAGTACTTC,CSVDRGLGAREQYF
TRBV30,-,-,TRBJ1-4,TGTGCCTGGAGTCTCGGACTCTCCGCTAATGAAAAACTGTTTTTT,CAWSLGLSANEKLFF
TRBV11-3,-,-,TRBJ2-2,TGTGCCAGCAGCTTAGAGAGAGGGTCTGCGAACACCGGGGAGCTGTTTTTT,CASSLERGSANTGELFF
TRBV29-1,-,-,TRBJ2-1,TGCAGCTTAGGACAGGCGGGGTACAATGAGCAGTTCTTC,CSLGQAGYNEQFF
TRBV30,TRBD1,-,TRBJ1-3,TGTGCCTGGGGGACAGATGGAAACACCATATATTTT,CAWGTDGNTIYF
TRBV27,-,few,TRBJ1-6,TGTGCCAGCAGCATGAGAGGGCCGGGGTCACCCCTCCACTTT,CASSMRGPGSPLHF
TRBV15,TRBD1,-,TRBJ2-1,TGTGCCACCAGCAGGACAGGGAGCTCCTACAATGAGCAGTTCTTC,CATSRTGSSYNEQFF
TRBV30,-,-,TRBJ2-1,TGTGCCTGTGTGTTTTACAATGAGCAGTTCTTC,CACVFYNEQFF
TRBV7-3,-,-,TRBJ2-2,TGTGCCAGCAGCCCGGGGGCCCAGAACACCGGGGAGCTGTTTTTT,CASSPGAQNTGELFF
TRBV11-2,-,few,TRBJ2-3,TGTGCCAGCAGCCCCGGGACCGGGAACACAGATACGCAGTATTTT,CASSPGTGNTDTQYF
TRBV6-1,-,once,TRBJ2-7,TGTGCCACGTGGGGGATTGTGAGCGAGCAGTACTTC,CATWGIVSEQYF
TRBV29-1,-,-,TRBJ2-5,TGCAGCTCATGCAGGGGGGCCGAGGAGACCCAGTACTTC,CSSCRGAEETQYF
TRBV5-1,-,-,TRBJ1-2,TGCGCCAGCAGCGAAGCCGGGACAACCGGTGGCTACACCTTC,CASSEAGTTGGYTF
TRBV19,-,-,TRBJ1-2,TGTGCCAGTGGGAGGACTAACTATGGCTACACCTTC,CASGRTNYGYTF
TRBV27,-,-,TRBJ2-3,TGTGCCAGCAGTTTCACAAGCCGACAGCCTCCTACGCAGTATTTT,CASSFTSRQPPTQYF
TRBV15,TRBD2,-,TRBJ2-3,TGTGCCACCAGCAGAGATACGGGGGGGACGCAGTATTTT,CATSRDTGGTQYF
TRBV4-1,-,-,TRBJ1-2,TGCGCCAGCAGCCAAGATCGGCTAAACTATGGCTACACCTTC,CASSQDRLNYGYTF
TRBV5-4,-,-,TRBJ1-6,TGTGCCAGCAGCCCCACTCGGGGGGATTCACCCCTCCACTTT,CASSPTRGDSPLHF
TRBV25-1,-,-,TRBJ1-2,TGTGCCAGCACACGACCAGGGTCCTATGGCTACACCTTC,CASTRPGSYGYTF
TRBV30,-,-,TRBJ1-5,TGTGCCTGGAGTGTACTGGAGGGTCAGCCCCAGCATTTT,CAWSVLEGQPQHF
TRBV12-2,-,-,TRBJ2-1,TGTGCAAGTCGCTTAGGCCCGGACAGGCCGAGCTCCTACAATGAGCAGTTCTTC,CASRLGPDRPSSYNEQFF
TRBV15,-,-,TRBJ1-2,TGTGCCACCAGCAGAGATATTAGGGGAGCTAACTATGGCTACACCTTC,CATSRDIRGANYGYTF
TRBV19,-,-,TRBJ2-2,TGTGCCAGTAGTATTTCCCACCTCGGGGCGGGGAACACCGGGGAGCTGTTTTTT,CASSISHLGAGNTGELFF
TRBV9,TRBD1,-,TRBJ2-5,TGTGCCAGCAGCCCAAGGACAGGGGAGGGGACCCAGTACTTC,CASSPRTGEGTQYF
TRBV12-5,-,once,TRBJ2-3,TGTGCTAGTGGTTTGGGAATAAGAGGGGATACGCAGTATTTT,CASGLGIRGDTQYF
TRBV7-2,TRBD2,-,TRBJ2-5,TGTGCCAGCAGCTTATCCGGACTAGCGGGGGGGCGGGGCCAAGAGACCCAGTACTTC,CASSLSGLAGGRGQETQYF
TRBV5-1,-,-,TRBJ2-1,TGCGCCAGCAGCGTACAGACAGGTGGGAATGAGCAGTTCTTC,CASSVQTGGNEQFF
TRBV5-6,-,-,TRBJ2-2,TGTGCCAGCAGCTTAGGGTATGGGAACACCGGGGAGCTGTTTTTT,CASSLGYGNTGELFF
TRBV2,TRBD1,-,TRBJ1-5,TGTGCCAGCAAAACAGGGGGCCCGGGTCAGCCCCAGCATTTT,CASKTGGPGQPQHF
TRBV9,-,-,TRBJ2-1,TGTGCCAGCAGCGTCCGGGTTTACAATGAGCAGTTCTTC,CASSVRVYNEQFF